The present TCR beta chain was sequenced within a study of Tregs in tolerant kidney transplant recipients. V was clipped by 7 bases and J by 0 bases, with 13 bases between them. This CDR3 is 14 amino acids long. Germline-derived CDR1 and CDR2 are SGHDT and YYEEEE. Profiling relied on immunoSEQ multiplex PCR, and the TCRdb table lists in-frame clones only, not all of them. Among about 64,000 clones listed, approximately 87% were seen once. Mixed chimerism was transient after nonmyeloablative marrow transplants from related graft donors. This sequence originates from a human patient who received a combined kidney and bone marrow transplant. These T cells may partly come from the graft donor. The J gene is TRBJ1-1, the V gene TRBV5-6; D is ambiguous. The sequencing here drew on CD4+ T cells from blood (PBMCs), taken 6 months after the transplant. CDR3 amino acids: CASFRTDMNTEAFF. The CDR3 DNA is TGTGCCAGCTTCCGAACAGACATGAACACTGAAGCTTTCTTT.